Shown below are 2 T cell receptor beta chains from a single sample sequenced in a study of T cell repertoires in cytomegalovirus infection. TCRdb reprocessed the reads with MiXCR, giving one entry per CDR3 protein. This sample has roughly 310,000 distinct CDR3 sequences; roughly a sixth occur once, and the top ten carry about 12%. The sequenced material came from PBMCs. The receptors come from a human donor in good health (CMV status not recorded). Some clones in this sample may be carry-over from other donors' samples.

This clonotype was recorded many times. This chain uses TRBV7-9 with TRBJ1-6; D gene uncertain. Germline V gives CDR1 SEHNR, CDR2 FQNEAQ (reference sequence). Trimming took 2 bases from V and 7 from J, leaving 9 bases between them. The CDR3 consists of 14 residues. DNA of the CDR3: TGTGCCAGCAGCTTATTGGCTGGGAATTCACCCCTCCACTTT. It codes for CASSLLAGNSPLHF.

This clonotype turned up a few times. DNA of the CDR3: TGTGCCAGCAGTGATGTGGGCTTCTCTGACTACGAGCAGTACTTC. Its protein product is CASSDVGFSDYEQYF. The V call is TRBV2, the J call TRBJ2-7; D is undetermined. The CDR3 length is 15 residues. V shed 3 bases and J shed 3 bases, with 15 bases lying between them. Germline CDR1 SNHLY, CDR2 FYNNEI.